This record looks at one TCR beta chain sequence and its context. Its antigen has not been determined. No base quality information exists; no much larger clone differs at one position. Trimming costs V 7 bases and J 0 bases, and their ends lie 27 bases apart. The CDR3 numbers 19 residues from cysteine through phenylalanine. Solely the CDR3 DNA is kept, with 57 bases framed from the first base. In the germline V gene, CDR1 corresponds to SQVTM and CDR2 to ANQGSEA. The data derive from a study of cytomegalovirus exposure and HLA in healthy donors (dated by TCRdb to about 2017). Regarding the complete study: The 650 to 800 repertoires of the first cohort and the approximately 130 validation repertoires were produced on the same platform, according to a later analysis. Besides the first cohort of roughly 700 subjects, a separate validation cohort made up of roughly 120 different subjects was used. The study combined high-throughput TCR immunosequencing, statistical association of individual TCRs with disease status, and machine learning to predict cytomegalovirus infection status. The study aimed to test whether signatures of past pathogen exposure could be identified by cataloging public T cell receptors. General study outcomes and caveats: Three of the identified cytomegalovirus-associated TCR beta chains were confirmed in vitro to be specific for cytomegalovirus antigens. Of the cluster scores, roughly 95% were above 0 in a later analysis, which found that TCRs clustered in the first cohort also tended to co-occur in the 130 or so validation repertoires. Cytomegalovirus status was reported to be diagnosed by the classifier with high specificity and sensitivity in both the original and validation cohorts. A later analysis lacked HLA typing for the validation cohort, so it scored co-occurrence in that cohort across all 120 repertoires. The study gave a list of some 150 TCR beta chains associated with cytomegalovirus. Across donors, most TCR sequences were observed very rarely, whereas some public TCRs were present in many individuals. The authors suggested that the approach could potentially be extended to other disease states and immunological phenotypes.

The donors were included in the validation cohort of approximately 120 subjects, a group kept apart from the roughly 670-subject first cohort. Library preparation was by the immunoSEQ multiplex PCR assay. The published analysis was carried out like this. To diagnose cytomegalovirus status from the catalog of TCR beta chain sequences, a statistical classification framework was built. Sourced from immuneACCESS, this table was stored by TCRdb with only in-frame sequences that have V and J called. A share of the clones is absent; for the studies checked, an unresolved V gene accounts for under half, and the remainder has no known explanation. That table supplies the V and J calls and clone size; D and trimming were determined from the DNA. The sample records 70,000 to 80,000 clones, 94% of which are singletons. Of the sample, 3.2% is held by the ten largest clones.

The clonotype was recovered from a woman aged 18-29 years in good health and CMV-seropositive. The V and J genes are TRBV29-1 and TRBJ2-2; TRBD1 is a possible D gene, resting on 6 matching bases. Sample: PBMCs. The nucleotide sequence is given as TGCAGCGCCTCCGGCTATACCGGGACAAATGCTGCGAACACCGGGGAGCTGTTTTTT. Translated, this is CSASGYTGTNAANTGELFF.